The 31 T cell receptor beta chains reported below all come from one sample, sequenced in a study of cytomegalovirus exposure and HLA in healthy donors. PCR primers comprised 60 Vbeta and 13 Jbeta primers. Sequenced by immunoSEQ multiplex PCR; TCRdb stores in-frame clones only, minus some. The sample yields fewer than 250,000 clones, over 60% seen once. Sequencing was done on a sample of PBMCs. The receptor set was obtained from a woman between 40 and 50 years old in good health and CMV-seronegative.

This clone was counted a few times. J is TRBJ1-2 and V is TRBV5-5, with 8 bases fitting TRBD1. The germline CDR1 and CDR2 sequences are SGHKS and YYEKEE (reference sequence). V lost 4 bases and J lost 1; bases outside the gene matches: 6. This CDR3 has 15 residues. CDR3 in amino acids: CASSGRDRYNYGYTF. The CDR3 DNA is TGTGCCAGCAGCGGTAGGGACAGGTATAACTATGGCTACACCTTC.

The CDR3 DNA is TGTGCCAGTAGTATGTGGGACGGGGAGGATGAGCAGTTCTTC. Its translation is CASSMWDGEDEQFF. V usage is TRBV19 and J usage is TRBJ2-1; D perhaps matches TRBD2 (6 bases). The CDR3 covers 14 residues. Deletions cut 3 bases from V and 8 bases from J, with 14 bases between. CDR1 is LNHDA and CDR2 is SQIVND in the germline V gene (reference sequence).

The chain recombines TRBV19 with TRBJ2-3, with a tentative D call TRBD2 (6 bases). In germline, CDR1 is LNHDA, CDR2 SQIVND (reference sequence). This CDR3 has 14 residues. Deletions cut 7 bases from V and 4 bases from J, with 15 bases between. CDR3 sequence reads: CASTQGLRSDTQYF. The CDR3 DNA is TGTGCCAGTACTCAGGGACTGCGATCAGATACGCAGTATTTT.

The chain uses TRBV18 and TRBJ2-7; 9 positions match TRBD2. The J segment lost 2 bases and the V segment lost 3 bases, leaving 2 bases of the junction unmatched. Germline-derived CDR1 and CDR2 are KGHSH and LQKENI. There are 14 residues in the CDR3. This CDR3 reads CASSPAGGTYEQYV. CDR3 bases: TGTGCCAGCTCACCGGCGGGAGGGACCTACGAGCAGTACGTC.

This chain connects TRBV2 to TRBJ2-3, with a possible D match to TRBD1 (5 bases). In germline, CDR1 is SNHLY, CDR2 FYNNEI. Trimming stripped 5 bases from V and 4 bases from J, with 16 bases between. The CDR3 sequence is 15 residues long. In DNA form, the CDR3 reads TGTGCCAGCAGTCCTTTGGGCAGGGCATCAGATACGCAGTATTTT. This encodes CASSPLGRASDTQYF.

This sequence joins TRBV19 and TRBJ2-6; D unclear. CDR1 LNHDA and CDR2 SQIVND come from the germline V gene (reference sequence). The CDR3 is made up of 14 amino acids. The V end was cut by 7 bases, the J end by 4 bases, with 11 bases between. CDR3 nucleotide sequence: TGTGCCAGTAACCCAACCGGGGGGGCCAACGTCCTGACTTTC. Translated: CASNPTGGANVLTF.

This clone is a singleton in its sample. The J gene is TRBJ1-1, the V gene TRBV28, with unresolved D. The CDR3 covers 11 residues. Trimming pared 3 bases from V and 5 bases from J, leaving 4 bases between. Per the germline V gene, CDR1 is MDHEN and CDR2 is SYDVKM. The CDR3 region is CASSFLTEAFF. In DNA, the CDR3 is TGTGCCAGCAGTTTTCTGACTGAAGCTTTCTTT.

The chain couples TRBV5-6 to TRBJ2-7, with 9 bases lining up with TRBD2. This CDR3 is 16 amino acids long. Germline CDR1 reads SGHDT; CDR2 reads YYEEEE. V lost 5 bases, J lost 0 bases, and 9 bases stayed unmatched. The CDR3 spells CASRYSLAGRSYEQYV. The CDR3 DNA reads TGTGCCAGCAGGTACTCTCTAGCGGGACGCTCCTACGAGCAGTACGTC.

This clone was counted only a few times. The rearrangement joins TRBV5-4 to TRBJ2-5; perhaps TRBD2 as D (5 bases). The germline V gene has CDR1 SGHNT and CDR2 YYREEE (reference sequence). This CDR3 comprises 13 residues. Trimming pared 1 base from V and 3 bases from J, leaving 7 bases between. CDR3 loop: CASSLPGKETQYF. CDR3 nucleotides: TGTGCCAGCAGCTTGCCGGGGAAAGAGACCCAGTACTTC.

This clone appeared a few times. This rearrangement joins TRBV6-6 to TRBJ1-1, with TRBD1 matching over 9 bases. This CDR3 spans 13 amino acids. The germline CDR1 and CDR2 sequences are MNHNY and SVGAGI (reference sequence). V lost 5 bases, J lost 11 bases, and 9 bases stayed unmatched. The CDR3 nucleotides are TGTGCCAGCAGTCAAACGGGACAGGGTACGGCTTTCTTT. The encoded protein is CASSQTGQGTAFF.

The chain is built from TRBV10-3 and TRBJ1-1; 9 positions match TRBD1. CDR1 and CDR2 (germline): ENHRY, SYGVKD. V shed 1 base and J 4 bases; nucleotides not matched to a gene: 10. The CDR3 runs to 17 residues. CDR3: CAISEWGRGTGFTEAFF. CDR3 in DNA: TGTGCCATCAGTGAGTGGGGACGGGGGACAGGGTTCACTGAAGCTTTCTTT.

V is TRBV27 and J is TRBJ2-7; D is perhaps TRBD1 (6 bases). The V end was cut by 5 bases, the J end by 5 bases, with 16 bases between. Germline lookup yields CDR1 MNHEY and CDR2 SMNVEV (reference sequence). The CDR3 contains 14 residues. The CDR3 DNA reads as TGTGCCAGCAGTCTGACAGGTACTTCGCACGAGCAGTACGTC. It yields the protein CASSLTGTSHEQYV.

The V call is TRBV7-6, the J call TRBJ2-2; TRBD1 aligns across 7 bases. Germline lookup yields CDR1 SGHVS and CDR2 FNYEAQ. The CDR3 has 15 amino acids. The trim removed 6 bases at V and 0 bases at J, leaving 4 bases unmatched. The CDR3 DNA is TGTGCCAGCAGACAAAGGGGGCCGAACACCGGGGAGCTGTTTTTT. As protein: CASRQRGPNTGELFF.

V usage is TRBV30 and J usage is TRBJ2-5, with 10 nucleotides matching TRBD2. The closer fit of TRBJ2-7 to the DNA end suggests the J call may be wrong. Germline V gene lookup returns CDR1 GTSNPN and CDR2 SVGIG (reference sequence). This CDR3 spans 14 amino acids. CDR3 in DNA: TGTGCCTGGAGTACCGGGCTAGCGGGAGTCGAGCAGTACTTC. Protein sequence: CAWSTGLAGVEQYF.

This clone has just a few counts. V usage is TRBV27 and J usage is TRBJ2-1; maybe TRBD1 (6 bases). V was cut by 5 bases and J by 6 bases, with 14 bases left in between. The CDR3 extends over 14 amino acids. Germline values: CDR1 MNHEY, CDR2 SMNVEV (reference sequence). The CDR3 loop reads CASSPRGYSNEQFF. CDR3 DNA sequence: TGTGCCAGCAGTCCCAGGGGATATAGCAATGAGCAGTTCTTC.

The rearrangement links TRBV5-6 to TRBJ1-3; 7 bases are shared with TRBD1. Germline CDR1 reads SGHDT; CDR2 reads YYEEEE. CDR3 length: 13 amino acids. Losses at the gene ends were 5 bases for V and 7 bases for J; bases not matched to a gene: 6. CDR3 nucleotide sequence: TGTGCCAGCAGGCAGGGGGGCAGTAACACCATATATTTT. Translated, it gives CASRQGGSNTIYF.

V usage is TRBV7-2 and J usage is TRBJ1-3; 7 nucleotides agree with TRBD1. Germline assignment: CDR1 SGHTA and CDR2 FQGNSA. The CDR3 runs 15 residues. The V gene end was trimmed by 5 bases and the J gene end by 4 bases; junction bases not matched to a gene: 8. The CDR3 nucleotides read TGTGCCAGCAGCCCCACGACAGGGTCAGGAAACACCATATATTTT. Translating gives CASSPTTGSGNTIYF.

Written as DNA, the CDR3 is TGTGCCAGCAGCTTAGCGACAGGGTTGGGGGCTGTGAACACTGAAGCTTTCTTT. Its protein is CASSLATGLGAVNTEAFF. The chain recombines TRBV7-8 with TRBJ1-1, with 7 nucleotides matching TRBD1. The germline V gene has CDR1 SGHVS and CDR2 FQNEAQ. CDR3 length: 18 residues. Trimming at V came to 0 bases and at J to 0 bases, leaving 10 bases not matched to a gene.

The chain employs TRBV21-1 and TRBJ2-7; the table's TRBD2 call for D was not verified on the DNA. TRBV21-1 is given as a pseudogene. CDR3 length: 15 residues. The chain's CDR3 is CASSKERLAGDEQYV. The CDR3 DNA reads as TGTGCCAGCAGCAAAGAAAGACTAGCGGGAGACGAGCAGTACGTC.

This rearrangement joins TRBV30 to TRBJ1-2; TRBD1 matches at 11 bases. CDR1 and CDR2 (germline): GTSNPN, SVGIG (reference sequence). The CDR3 extends over 15 amino acids. Unmatched junction bases numbered 10, after V lost 2 bases and J lost 8 bases. The CDR3, as DNA: TGTGCCTGGAGTCTGGGGGACAGGGGGTTTGGAGGCTACACCTTC. Protein: CAWSLGDRGFGGYTF.

The chain links TRBV30 to TRBJ2-5; 8 nucleotides match TRBD1. The J segment lost 2 bases and the V segment lost 6 bases, leaving 5 bases of the junction unmatched. Germline assignment: CDR1 GTSNPN and CDR2 SVGIG (reference sequence). This CDR3 has 13 residues. The CDR3 nucleotides read TGTGCCTGTACGACAGGGGATCAAGAGACCCAGTACTTC. Its protein product is CACTTGDQETQYF.

V gene TRBV9 combines with J gene TRBJ2-2; D might be TRBD2 (6 bases). The CDR3 has 15 amino acids. From germline, CDR1 is SGDLS and CDR2 YYNGEE. V was cut by 0 bases and J by 6 bases, with 12 bases left in between. The CDR3 DNA sequence: TGTGCCAGCAGCGTAGATGGTTGGGGGGCCGGGGAGCTGTTTTTT. It translates to CASSVDGWGAGELFF.

J is TRBJ2-1 and V is TRBV27, with D tentatively TRBD1 (6 bases). The CDR3 runs 15 residues. Trimming pared 4 bases from V and 5 bases from J, leaving 15 bases between. Germline values: CDR1 MNHEY, CDR2 SMNVEV (reference sequence). The CDR3 nucleotides read TGTGCCAGCAGTTCTACGGACAGTATAGACAATGAGCAGTTCTTC. Its protein product is CASSSTDSIDNEQFF.

The V and J genes are TRBV12-5 and TRBJ1-3; TRBD1 matches at 9 bases. The V and J ends lost 2 bases and 2 bases, in that order; junction bases with no gene match: 4. This CDR3 spans 16 amino acids. From germline, CDR1 is LGHNT and CDR2 FRNRAP. The CDR3 DNA reads as TGTGCTAGTGGTTTGCCCCGGGACAGGGCTGGAAACACCATATATTTT. Amino acid sequence: CASGLPRDRAGNTIYF.

The CDR3 loop reads CASELTSGGNEQFF. CDR3 in DNA: TGTGCCAGCGAATTGACTAGCGGGGGGAATGAGCAGTTCTTC. The chain links TRBV27 to TRBJ2-1; TRBD2 aligns across 13 bases. The junction had 5 bases not matched to a gene; V was cut back by 8 bases and J by 7 bases. This CDR3 is built from 14 residues. Per germline, CDR1 MNHEY and CDR2 SMNVEV (reference sequence).

Here the CDR3 DNA reads TGTGCCAGTAGTATAGGTGGGGGCCTGTGGACCTTC. It specifies CASSIGGGLWTF. The V call is TRBV19, the J call TRBJ1-2, with D tentatively TRBD1 (6 bases). The CDR3 runs to 12 residues. V was shortened by 1 base and J by 14 bases, with 14 bases between the two germline ends. Germline loops: CDR1 LNHDA, CDR2 SQIVND (reference sequence). Combining the CDR3 with reference TRBV19 and TRBJ1-2 gives the whole variable domain DGGITQSPKYLFRKEGQNVTLSCEQNLNHDAMYWYRQDPGQGLRLIYYSQIVNDFQKGDIAEGYSVSREKKESFPLTVTSAQKNPTAFYLCASSIGGGLWTFGSGTRLTVV.

The V gene is TRBV7-9, the J gene TRBJ2-1; 14 nucleotides line up with TRBD2. V shed 5 bases and J 10 bases; nucleotides not matched to a gene: 10. The length of the CDR3 is 16 residues. The germline V gene encodes CDR1 SEHNR and CDR2 FQNEAQ (reference sequence). The CDR3 sequence: CASSPKVRLAGGEQFF. DNA for the CDR3: TGTGCCAGCAGCCCGAAGGTCCGACTAGCGGGAGGGGAGCAGTTCTTC.

The chain uses TRBV4-3 and TRBJ1-1, with D perhaps TRBD1 (5 bases). Germline lookup yields CDR1 LGHNA and CDR2 YSLEER. The CDR3 is 13 residues long. V gave up 2 bases and J gave up 10 bases, with 14 bases separating them. CDR3 region: CASSQPGSGRAFF. DNA of the CDR3: TGCGCCAGCAGCCAACCAGGGTCCGGGAGAGCTTTCTTT.

There are a few counts of this clone. The chain recombines TRBV30 with TRBJ1-2; a weak D match, TRBD1 (5 bases). Trimming left V 3 bases short and J 3 bases short, with 14 bases between. Germline assignment: CDR1 GTSNPN and CDR2 SVGIG (reference sequence). The CDR3 runs to 14 residues. The CDR3, as DNA: TGTGCCTGGAGGTGGGGGGGAGGCGACTATGGCTACACCTTC. Its translation: CAWRWGGGDYGYTF.

The chain couples TRBV6-6 to TRBJ2-7; D not resolved. Looked up from germline, CDR1 is MNHNY and CDR2 is SVGAGI (reference sequence). The CDR3 contains 15 residues. The germline V and J ends were trimmed by 0 bases and 6 bases, with 15 bases remaining between them. The CDR3, as DNA: TGTGCCAGCAGTTACTCTCCCCCGGGTAGCTCCGAGCAGTACGTC. It is translated as CASSYSPPGSSEQYV.

The rearrangement joins TRBV6-5 to TRBJ2-7; D might be TRBD1 (5 bases). The germline V gene has CDR1 MNHEY and CDR2 SVGAGI. The length of the CDR3 is 16 residues. V was shortened by 1 base and J by 0 bases, with 13 bases between the two germline ends. CDR3 region: CASSYYGHPSSYEQYF. The CDR3 coding sequence is TGTGCCAGCAGTTACTACGGACATCCAAGCTCCTACGAGCAGTACTTC.